Below are 11 T cell receptor beta chains sequenced from a single sample in a study of molecular identifiers for immune sequencing clone quantification. Each CDR3 protein is one row after TCRdb ran MiXCR on the PCR reads. The sample shows 300,000 to 400,000 distinct CDR3 sequences, roughly 23% of them seen only once. Material: naive CD8+ T cells from blood, with Jurkat cell RNA spiked in. Subset given: FACS-sorted CD8+CD4-CCR7+CD45RA+ naive T cells. The origin of the receptors is a human donor in good health. Some libraries in this study had Jurkat cell RNA spiked in.

Concerning this clonotype itself: A much larger clone is a single base away; this may be a read error. This sequence joins TRBV25-1 and TRBJ2-7, with 7 bases that match TRBD1. V shed 4 bases, J shed 1 base, and the junction held 4 bases outside the gene matches. Germline V gene data show CDR1 as MGHDK and CDR2 as SYGVNS. The CDR3 has 14 amino acids. The CDR3 DNA is TGTGCCAGCAGTGGGTGGACAGGTTCCTACGAGCAGTACTTC. Its protein is CASSGWTGSYEQYF.

This sequence joins TRBV20-1 and TRBJ1-5, with TRBD1 as a possible D gene (6 bases). CDR1 is DFQATT and CDR2 is SNEGSKA in the germline V gene (reference sequence). Between the trimmed V and J ends, which lost 3 bases and 3 bases, there was a span of 12 bases. There are 14 residues in the CDR3. CDR3 sequence: CSARDRRINQPQHF. The CDR3 nucleotides read TGCAGTGCTAGGGACAGAAGGATCAATCAGCCCCAGCATTTT.

The chain is built from TRBV15 and TRBJ2-1; D gene unclear. This CDR3 region has 14 residues. Germline V lookup: CDR1 LNHNV, CDR2 YYDKDF (reference sequence). The germline V and J ends were trimmed by 1 base and 5 bases, with 9 bases remaining between them. The CDR3 is CATSRVLSDNEQFF. CDR3 DNA: TGTGCCACCAGCAGAGTCCTCAGTGACAATGAGCAGTTCTTC.

As for this clonotype: This may arise from a read error, as a much more abundant clone is one base away. This chain connects TRBV7-6 to TRBJ2-7, with D maybe TRBD2 (6 bases). CDR3 length: 13 amino acids. Per germline, CDR1 SGHVS and CDR2 FNYEAQ. V was clipped by 5 bases and J by 6 bases, with 14 bases between them. The CDR3 region is CASSASGVGEQYF. CDR3 DNA: TGTGCCAGCAGCGCGTCGGGGGTAGGCGAGCAGTACTTC.

In this sample, this clonotype turned up many times. The genes are TRBV27 and TRBJ2-7, with D unclear. Germline assignment: CDR1 MNHEY and CDR2 SMNVEV (reference sequence). V was trimmed by 2 bases and J by 2 bases, leaving 13 bases between them. This CDR3 is 15 amino acids long. CDR3 loop: CASSLNPASAYEQYF. The CDR3 DNA sequence: TGTGCCAGCAGTTTAAACCCGGCGTCAGCCTACGAGCAGTACTTC.

This clonotype appeared a few times. This rearrangement joins TRBV2 to TRBJ2-7, with 8 bases lining up with TRBD1. J gave up 4 bases and V 0 bases, and 11 bases lay outside the gene matches. The CDR3 loop spans 17 amino acids. CDR1 is SNHLY and CDR2 is FYNNEI in the germline V gene. CDR3 amino acids: CASSEALPGGGFYEQYF. The DNA of the CDR3 is TGTGCCAGCAGTGAAGCGCTTCCAGGGGGCGGCTTTTACGAGCAGTACTTC.

The chain employs TRBV7-9 and TRBJ1-6, with a weak D call TRBD1 (5 bases). The CDR3 is made up of 14 amino acids. Germline CDR1 and CDR2: SEHNR and FQNEAQ (reference sequence). The germline V and J ends were trimmed by 5 bases and 6 bases, with 11 bases remaining between them. CDR3 coding DNA: TGTGCCAGCAGCCCTGGGGGGAGTAATTCACCCCTCCACTTT. This gives the protein CASSPGGSNSPLHF. Full variable domain (outside the CDR3, taken from reference TRBV7-9 and TRBJ1-6): DTGVSQNPRHKITKRGQNVTFRCDPISEHNRLYWYRQTLGQGPEFLTYFQNEAQLEKSRLLSDRFSAERPKGSFSTLEIQRTEQGDSAMYLCASSPGGSNSPLHFGNGTRLTVT.

Turning to this clonotype: Since a much larger clone is just one base distant, this may be a read error. The J gene is TRBJ1-1, the V gene TRBV6-5; D ambiguous. The germline CDR1 and CDR2 sequences are MNHEY and SVGAGI. V lost 0 bases, J lost 8 bases, and 16 bases lay in between. The CDR3 is made up of 15 amino acids. The CDR3 coding sequence is TGTGCCAGCAGTTACTCGACTAATGGGGAAAAAGAAGCTTTCTTT. Amino acids: CASSYSTNGEKEAFF.

There are many counts of this clonotype. The chain couples TRBV20-1 to TRBJ2-1; 8 positions match TRBD1. J gave up 2 bases and V 2 bases, and 2 bases lay outside the gene matches. The CDR3 is 14 amino acids. Looked up from germline, CDR1 is DFQATT and CDR2 is SNEGSKA (reference sequence). This CDR3 is CSARRDRPYNEQFF. The DNA for the CDR3 is TGCAGTGCTAGACGGGACAGGCCCTACAATGAGCAGTTCTTC.

This clonotype was recorded a few times. V is TRBV20-1 and J is TRBJ1-1; 8 bases line up with TRBD1. The length of the CDR3 is 13 residues. The V segment lost 4 bases and the J segment 5 bases; nucleotides outside the gene matches: 6. Germline V gene lookup returns CDR1 DFQATT and CDR2 SNEGSKA (reference sequence). The chain's CDR3 is CSATPGGGTEAFF. DNA for the CDR3: TGCAGTGCTACCCCAGGGGGCGGAACTGAAGCTTTCTTT.

This clonotype was recorded a few times. The chain couples TRBV27 to TRBJ2-5; D perhaps matches TRBD1 (6 bases). The V and J ends lost 6 bases and 0 bases respectively, with 14 bases between them. This CDR3 spans 15 amino acids. Germline loops: CDR1 MNHEY, CDR2 SMNVEV (reference sequence). The CDR3 nucleotides are TGTGCCAGCAGATCTTGGGGGCCGTACCAAGAGACCCAGTACTTC. This codes for CASRSWGPYQETQYF.